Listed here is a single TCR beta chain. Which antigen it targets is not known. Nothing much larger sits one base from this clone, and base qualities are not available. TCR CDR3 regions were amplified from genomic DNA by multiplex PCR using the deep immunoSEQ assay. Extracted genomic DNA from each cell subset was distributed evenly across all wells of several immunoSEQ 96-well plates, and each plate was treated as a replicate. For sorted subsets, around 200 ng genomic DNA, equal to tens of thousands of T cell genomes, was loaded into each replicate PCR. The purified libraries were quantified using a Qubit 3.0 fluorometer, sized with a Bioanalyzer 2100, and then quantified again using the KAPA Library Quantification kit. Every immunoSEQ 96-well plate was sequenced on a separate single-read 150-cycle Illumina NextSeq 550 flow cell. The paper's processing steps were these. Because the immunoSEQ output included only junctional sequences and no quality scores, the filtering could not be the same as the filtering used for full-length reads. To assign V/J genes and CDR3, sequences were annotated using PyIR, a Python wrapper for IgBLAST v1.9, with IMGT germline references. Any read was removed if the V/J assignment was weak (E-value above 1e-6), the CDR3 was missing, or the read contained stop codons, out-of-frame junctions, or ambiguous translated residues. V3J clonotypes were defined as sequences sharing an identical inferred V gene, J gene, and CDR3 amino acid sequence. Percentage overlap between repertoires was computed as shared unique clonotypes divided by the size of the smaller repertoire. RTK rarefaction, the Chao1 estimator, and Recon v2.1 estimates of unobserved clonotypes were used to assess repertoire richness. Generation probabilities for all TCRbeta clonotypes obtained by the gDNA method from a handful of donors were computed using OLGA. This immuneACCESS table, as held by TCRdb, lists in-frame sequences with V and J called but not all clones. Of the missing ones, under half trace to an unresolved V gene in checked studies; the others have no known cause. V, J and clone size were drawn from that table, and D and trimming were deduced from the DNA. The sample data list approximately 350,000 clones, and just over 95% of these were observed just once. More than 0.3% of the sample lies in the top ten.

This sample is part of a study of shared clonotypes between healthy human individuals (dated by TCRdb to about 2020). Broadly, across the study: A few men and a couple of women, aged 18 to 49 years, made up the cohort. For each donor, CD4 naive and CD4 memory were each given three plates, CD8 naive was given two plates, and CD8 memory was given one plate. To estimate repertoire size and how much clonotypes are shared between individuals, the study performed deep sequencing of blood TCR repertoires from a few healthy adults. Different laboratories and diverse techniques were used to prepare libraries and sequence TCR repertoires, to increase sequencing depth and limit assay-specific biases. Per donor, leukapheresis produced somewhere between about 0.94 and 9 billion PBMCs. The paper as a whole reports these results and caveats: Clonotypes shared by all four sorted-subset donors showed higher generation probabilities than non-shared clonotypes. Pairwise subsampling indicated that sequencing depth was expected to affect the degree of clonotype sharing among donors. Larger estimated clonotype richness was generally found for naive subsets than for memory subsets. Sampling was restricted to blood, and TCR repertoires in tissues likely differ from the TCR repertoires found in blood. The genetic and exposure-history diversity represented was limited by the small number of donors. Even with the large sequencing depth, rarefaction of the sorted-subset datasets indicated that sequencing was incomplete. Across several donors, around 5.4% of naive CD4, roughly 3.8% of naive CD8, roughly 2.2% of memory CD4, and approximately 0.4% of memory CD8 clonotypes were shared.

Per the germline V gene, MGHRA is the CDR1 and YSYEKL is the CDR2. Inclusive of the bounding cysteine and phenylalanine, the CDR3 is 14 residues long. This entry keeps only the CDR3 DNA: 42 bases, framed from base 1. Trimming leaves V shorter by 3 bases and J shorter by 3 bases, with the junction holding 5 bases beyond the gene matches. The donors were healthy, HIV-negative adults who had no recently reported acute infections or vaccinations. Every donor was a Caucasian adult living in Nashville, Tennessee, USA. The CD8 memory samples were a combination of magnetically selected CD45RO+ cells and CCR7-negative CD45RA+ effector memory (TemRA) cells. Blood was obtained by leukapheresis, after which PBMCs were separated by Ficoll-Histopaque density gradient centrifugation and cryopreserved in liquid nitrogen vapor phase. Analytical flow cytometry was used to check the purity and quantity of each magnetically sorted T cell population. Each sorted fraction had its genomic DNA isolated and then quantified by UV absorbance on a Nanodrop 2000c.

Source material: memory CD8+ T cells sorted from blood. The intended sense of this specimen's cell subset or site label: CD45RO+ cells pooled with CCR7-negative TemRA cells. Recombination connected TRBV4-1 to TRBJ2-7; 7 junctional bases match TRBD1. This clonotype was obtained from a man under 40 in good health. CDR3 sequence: CASSQPGTVYEQYF. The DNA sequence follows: TGCGCCAGCAGCCAGCCCGGGACAGTCTACGAGCAGTACTTC.